This T cell receptor beta chain was documented in a study of cytomegalovirus exposure and HLA in healthy donors. About the study: Prior work identified 120 million or so unique TCR beta sequences in 150 million to 200 million T cells. General study findings and limits: Over 150 TCR beta chains were listed as cytomegalovirus-associated. Per published reports, the classifier diagnosed cytomegalovirus status with high specificity and sensitivity.

CDR3 length: 15 amino acids. The germline V and J ends were trimmed by 5 bases and 1 base, with 15 bases remaining between them. CDR1 and CDR2 from the germline V gene are KGHSH and LQKENI. Researchers ran the PCR with 60 Vbeta and 13 Jbeta primers. Assay used: immunoSEQ multiplex PCR; TCRdb lists only in-frame clones, some missing. The repertoire holds about 180,000 clones, with about four fifths as singletons. A word on this clone: Antigen: not known.

The clonotype comes from a woman in her 50s in good health and CMV-seronegative. Material for sequencing was PBMCs. The chain joins TRBV18 to TRBJ2-7; a weak D match, TRBD1 (5 bases). The CDR3 region has the DNA TGTGCCAGCTCAACCTCAGGGCATTGGTCCTACGAGCAGTACTTC. Translating gives CASSTSGHWSYEQYF.